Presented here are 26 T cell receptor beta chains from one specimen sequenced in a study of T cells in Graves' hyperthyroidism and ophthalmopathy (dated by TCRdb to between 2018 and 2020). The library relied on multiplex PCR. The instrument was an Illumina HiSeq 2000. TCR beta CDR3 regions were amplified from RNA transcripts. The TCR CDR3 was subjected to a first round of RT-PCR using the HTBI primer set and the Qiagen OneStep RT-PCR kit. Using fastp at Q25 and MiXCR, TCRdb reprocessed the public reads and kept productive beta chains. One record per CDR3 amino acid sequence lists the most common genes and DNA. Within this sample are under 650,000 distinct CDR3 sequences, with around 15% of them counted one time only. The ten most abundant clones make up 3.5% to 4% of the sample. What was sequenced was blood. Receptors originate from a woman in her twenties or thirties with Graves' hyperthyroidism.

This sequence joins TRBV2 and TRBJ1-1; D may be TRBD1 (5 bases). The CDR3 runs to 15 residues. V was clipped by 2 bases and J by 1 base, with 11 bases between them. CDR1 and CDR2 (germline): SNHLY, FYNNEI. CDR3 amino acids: CASSETTGRNTEAFF. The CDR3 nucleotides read TGTGCCAGCAGTGAAACAACAGGCAGGAACACTGAAGCTTTCTTT.

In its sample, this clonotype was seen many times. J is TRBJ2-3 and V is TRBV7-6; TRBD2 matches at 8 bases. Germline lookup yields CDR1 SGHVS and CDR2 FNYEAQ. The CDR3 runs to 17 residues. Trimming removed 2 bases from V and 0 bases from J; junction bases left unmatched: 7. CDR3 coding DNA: TGTGCCAGCAGCTTATGGATCGGCGGGGGGAGCACAGATACGCAGTATTTT. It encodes CASSLWIGGGSTDTQYF.

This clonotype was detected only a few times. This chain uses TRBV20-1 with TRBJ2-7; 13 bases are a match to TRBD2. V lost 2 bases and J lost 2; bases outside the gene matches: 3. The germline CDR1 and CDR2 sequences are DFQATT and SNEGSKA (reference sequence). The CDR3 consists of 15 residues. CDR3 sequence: CSARLTSGGTYEQYF. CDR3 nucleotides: TGCAGTGCTAGATTGACTAGCGGGGGGACCTACGAGCAGTACTTC.

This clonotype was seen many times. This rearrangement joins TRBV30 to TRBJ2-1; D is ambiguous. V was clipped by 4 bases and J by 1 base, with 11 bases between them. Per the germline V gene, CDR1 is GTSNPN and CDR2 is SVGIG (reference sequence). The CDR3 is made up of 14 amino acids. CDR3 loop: CAWIGKGSYNEQFF. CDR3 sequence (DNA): TGTGCCTGGATAGGGAAAGGGTCCTACAATGAGCAGTTCTTC. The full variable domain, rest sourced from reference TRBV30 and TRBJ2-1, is SQTIHQWPATLVQPVGSPLSLECTVEGTSNPNLYWYRQAAGRGLQLLFYSVGIGQISSEVPQNLSASRPQDRQFILSSKKLLLSDSGFYLCAWIGKGSYNEQFFGPGTRLTVL.

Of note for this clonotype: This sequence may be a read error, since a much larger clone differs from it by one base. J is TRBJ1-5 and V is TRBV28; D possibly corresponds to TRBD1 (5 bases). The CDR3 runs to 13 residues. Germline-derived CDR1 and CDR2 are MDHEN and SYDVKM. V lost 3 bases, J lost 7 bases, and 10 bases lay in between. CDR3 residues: CASSFGGLQPQHF. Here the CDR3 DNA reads TGTGCCAGCAGTTTCGGGGGGTTGCAGCCCCAGCATTTT.

DNA of the CDR3: TGCAGCGTTGAAGCGGGCTCGACTAGCGGGAGTTCCCCCTACGAGCAGTACTTC. As protein: CSVEAGSTSGSSPYEQYF. V gene TRBV29-1 combines with J gene TRBJ2-7, with 12 bases lining up with TRBD2. CDR1 and CDR2 (germline): SQVTM, ANQGSEA. V lost 1 base and J lost 2; bases outside the gene matches: 12. This CDR3 contains 18 residues.

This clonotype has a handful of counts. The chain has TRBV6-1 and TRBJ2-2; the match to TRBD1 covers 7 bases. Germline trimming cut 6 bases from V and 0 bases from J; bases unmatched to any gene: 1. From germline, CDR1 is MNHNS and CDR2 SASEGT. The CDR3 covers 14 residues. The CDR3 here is CASRGQPNTGELFF. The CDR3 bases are TGTGCCAGCAGGGGACAGCCGAACACCGGGGAGCTGTTTTTT.

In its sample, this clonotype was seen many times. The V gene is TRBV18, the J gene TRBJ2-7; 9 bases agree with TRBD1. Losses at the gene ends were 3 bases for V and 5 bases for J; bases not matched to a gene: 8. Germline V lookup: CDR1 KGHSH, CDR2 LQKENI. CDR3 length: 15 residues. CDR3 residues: CASSPGTGHRDEQYF. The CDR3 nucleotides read TGTGCCAGCTCACCCGGGACAGGGCACCGGGACGAGCAGTACTTC. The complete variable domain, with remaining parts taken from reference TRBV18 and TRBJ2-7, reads NAGVMQNPRHLVRRRGQEARLRCSPMKGHSHVYWYRQLPEEGLKFMVYLQKENIIDESGMPKERFSAEFPKEGPSILRIQQVVRGDSAAYFCASSPGTGHRDEQYFGPGTRLTVT.

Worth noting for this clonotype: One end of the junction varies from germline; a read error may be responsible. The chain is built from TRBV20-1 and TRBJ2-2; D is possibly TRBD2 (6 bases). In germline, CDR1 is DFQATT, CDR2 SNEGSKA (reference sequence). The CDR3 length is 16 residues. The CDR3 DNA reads TGCAGTGCTAGAGATTGGGGACGGGGGAACGCCGGGGAGCTGTTTTTT. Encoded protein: CSARDWGRGNAGELFF.

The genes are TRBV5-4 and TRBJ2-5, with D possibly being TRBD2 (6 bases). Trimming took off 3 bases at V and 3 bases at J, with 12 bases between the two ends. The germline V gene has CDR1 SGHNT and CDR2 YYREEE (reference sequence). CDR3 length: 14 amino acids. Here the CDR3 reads CASSSTGSEETQYF. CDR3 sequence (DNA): TGTGCCAGCAGCTCCACCGGGAGCGAAGAGACCCAGTACTTC. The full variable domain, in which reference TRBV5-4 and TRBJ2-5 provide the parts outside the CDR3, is ETGVTQSPTHLIKTRGQQVTLRCSSQSGHNTVSWYQQALGQGPQFIFQYYREEENGRGNFPPRFSGLQFPNYSSELNVNALELDDSALYLCASSSTGSEETQYFGPGTRLLVL.

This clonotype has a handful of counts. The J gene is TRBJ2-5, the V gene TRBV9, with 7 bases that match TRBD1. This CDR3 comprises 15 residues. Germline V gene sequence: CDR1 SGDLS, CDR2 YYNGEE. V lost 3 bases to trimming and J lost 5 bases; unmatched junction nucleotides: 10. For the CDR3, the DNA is TGTGCCAGCAGCGCGGTCTTCGACAGGGCCGAGACCCAGTACTTC. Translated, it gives CASSAVFDRAETQYF.

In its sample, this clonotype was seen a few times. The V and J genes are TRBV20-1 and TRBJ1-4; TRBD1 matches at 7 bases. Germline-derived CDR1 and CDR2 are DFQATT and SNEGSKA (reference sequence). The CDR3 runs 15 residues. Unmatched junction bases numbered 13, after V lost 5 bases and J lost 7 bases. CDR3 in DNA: TGCAGTGCTCCAAGGTGGAAAGGGGGCAGTGAAAAACTGTTTTTT. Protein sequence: CSAPRWKGGSEKLFF.

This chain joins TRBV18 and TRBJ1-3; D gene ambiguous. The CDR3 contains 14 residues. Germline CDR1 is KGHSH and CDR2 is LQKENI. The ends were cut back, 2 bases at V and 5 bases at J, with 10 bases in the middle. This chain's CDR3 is CASSPTENRNTIYF. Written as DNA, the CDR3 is TGTGCCAGCTCACCAACGGAAAATAGAAACACCATATATTTT.

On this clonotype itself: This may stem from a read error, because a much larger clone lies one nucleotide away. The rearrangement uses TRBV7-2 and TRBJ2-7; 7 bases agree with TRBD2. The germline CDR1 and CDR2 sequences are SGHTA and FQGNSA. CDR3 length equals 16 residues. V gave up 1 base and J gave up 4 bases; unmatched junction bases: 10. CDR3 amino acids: CASSLGLVGGLYEQYF. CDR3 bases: TGTGCCAGCAGCTTAGGGCTAGTGGGAGGGCTGTACGAGCAGTACTTC.

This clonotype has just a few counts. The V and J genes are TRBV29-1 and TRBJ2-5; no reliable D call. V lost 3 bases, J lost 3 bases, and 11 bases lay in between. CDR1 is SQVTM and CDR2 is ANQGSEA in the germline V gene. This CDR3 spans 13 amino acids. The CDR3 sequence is CSVDPVREETQYF. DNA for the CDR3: TGCAGCGTTGATCCGGTTAGGGAAGAGACCCAGTACTTC.

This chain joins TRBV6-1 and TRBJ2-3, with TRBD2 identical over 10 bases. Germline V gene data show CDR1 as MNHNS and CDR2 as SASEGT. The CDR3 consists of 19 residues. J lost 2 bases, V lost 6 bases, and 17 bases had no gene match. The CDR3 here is CASSLSGTSAPTNTDTQYF. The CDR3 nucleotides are TGTGCCAGCAGCCTTTCCGGGACTAGCGCTCCAACGAACACAGATACGCAGTATTTT.

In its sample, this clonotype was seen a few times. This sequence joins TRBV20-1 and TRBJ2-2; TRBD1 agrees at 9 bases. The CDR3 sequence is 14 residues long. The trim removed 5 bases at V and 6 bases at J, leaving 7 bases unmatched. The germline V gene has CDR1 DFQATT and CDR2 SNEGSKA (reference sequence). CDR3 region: CSAFRDRVSGELFF. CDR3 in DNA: TGCAGTGCTTTCCGGGACAGGGTGTCCGGGGAGCTGTTTTTT.

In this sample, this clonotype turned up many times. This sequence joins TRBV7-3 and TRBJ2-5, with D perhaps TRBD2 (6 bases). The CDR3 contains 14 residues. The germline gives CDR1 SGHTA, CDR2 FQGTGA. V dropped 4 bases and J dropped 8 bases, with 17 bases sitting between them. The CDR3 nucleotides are TGTGCCAGCAGCTACTCGGGACTCCTCGTTACCCAGTACTTC. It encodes CASSYSGLLVTQYF.

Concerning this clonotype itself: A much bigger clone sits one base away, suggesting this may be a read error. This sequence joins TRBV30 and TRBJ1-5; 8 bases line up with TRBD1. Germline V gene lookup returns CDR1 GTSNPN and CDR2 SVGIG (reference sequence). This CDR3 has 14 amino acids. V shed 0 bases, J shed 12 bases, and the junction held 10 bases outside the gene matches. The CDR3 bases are TGTGCCTGGAGTGTACGAGGCAGGGGGCTTCTCCAGCATTTT. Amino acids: CAWSVRGRGLLQHF.

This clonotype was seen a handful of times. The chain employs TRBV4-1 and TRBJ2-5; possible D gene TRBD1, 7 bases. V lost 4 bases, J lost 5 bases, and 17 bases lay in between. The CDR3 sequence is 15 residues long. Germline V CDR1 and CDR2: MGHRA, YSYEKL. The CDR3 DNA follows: TGCGCCAGCAGCCGACACAGGGGTGCGGGGGAGACCCAGTACTTC. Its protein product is CASSRHRGAGETQYF.

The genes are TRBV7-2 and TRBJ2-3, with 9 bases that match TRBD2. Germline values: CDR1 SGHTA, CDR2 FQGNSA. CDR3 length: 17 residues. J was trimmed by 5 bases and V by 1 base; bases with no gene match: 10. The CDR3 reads CASSLEGAGGPIDTQYF. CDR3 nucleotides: TGTGCCAGCAGCTTAGAGGGGGCGGGAGGGCCGATAGATACGCAGTATTTT. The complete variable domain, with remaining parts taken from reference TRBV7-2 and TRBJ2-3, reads GAGVSQSPSNKVTEKGKDVELRCDPISGHTALYWYRQSLGQGLEFLIYFQGNSAPDKSGLPSDRFSAERTGGSVSTLTIQRTQQEDSAVYLCASSLEGAGGPIDTQYFGPGTRLTVL.

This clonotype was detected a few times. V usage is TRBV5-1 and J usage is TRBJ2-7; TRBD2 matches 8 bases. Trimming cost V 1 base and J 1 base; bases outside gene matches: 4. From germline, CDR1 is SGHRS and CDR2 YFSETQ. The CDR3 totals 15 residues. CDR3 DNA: TGCGCCAGCAGCTTGTACCGGGAGGGGTCCTACGAGCAGTACTTC. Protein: CASSLYREGSYEQYF.

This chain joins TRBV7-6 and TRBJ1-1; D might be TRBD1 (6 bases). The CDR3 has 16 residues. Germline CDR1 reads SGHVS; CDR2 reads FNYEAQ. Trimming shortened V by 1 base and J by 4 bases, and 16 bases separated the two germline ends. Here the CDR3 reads CASSLDGRGASTEAFF. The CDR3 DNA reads TGTGCCAGCAGCTTAGATGGGCGGGGGGCGAGCACTGAAGCTTTCTTT.

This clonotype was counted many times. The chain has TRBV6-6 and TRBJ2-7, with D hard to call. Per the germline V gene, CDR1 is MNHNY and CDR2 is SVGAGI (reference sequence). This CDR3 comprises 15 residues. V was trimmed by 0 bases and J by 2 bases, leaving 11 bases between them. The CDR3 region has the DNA TGTGCCAGCAGTTACTCTGGGATAGGGCCCTACGAGCAGTACTTC. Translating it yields CASSYSGIGPYEQYF.

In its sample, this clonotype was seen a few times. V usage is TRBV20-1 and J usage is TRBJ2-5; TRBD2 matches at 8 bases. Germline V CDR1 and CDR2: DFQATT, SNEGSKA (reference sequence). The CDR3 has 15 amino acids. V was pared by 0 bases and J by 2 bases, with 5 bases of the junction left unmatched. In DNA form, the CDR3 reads TGCAGTGCTAGAGACGGGAGGGCCCGGCAAGAGACCCAGTACTTC. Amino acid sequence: CSARDGRARQETQYF.

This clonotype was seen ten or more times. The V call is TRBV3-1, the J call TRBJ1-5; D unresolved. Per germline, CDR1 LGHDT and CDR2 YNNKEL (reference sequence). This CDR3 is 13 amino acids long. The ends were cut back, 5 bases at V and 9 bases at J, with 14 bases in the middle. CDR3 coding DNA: TGTGCCAGCAGCTCCCGGCCTCGGGGGCCCCAGCATTTT. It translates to CASSSRPRGPQHF. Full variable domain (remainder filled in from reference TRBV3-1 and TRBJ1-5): DTAVSQTPKYLVTQMGNDKSIKCEQNLGHDTMYWYKQDSKKFLKIMFSYNNKELIINETVPNRFSPKSPDKAHLNLHINSLELGDSAVYFCASSSRPRGPQHFGDGTRLSIL.